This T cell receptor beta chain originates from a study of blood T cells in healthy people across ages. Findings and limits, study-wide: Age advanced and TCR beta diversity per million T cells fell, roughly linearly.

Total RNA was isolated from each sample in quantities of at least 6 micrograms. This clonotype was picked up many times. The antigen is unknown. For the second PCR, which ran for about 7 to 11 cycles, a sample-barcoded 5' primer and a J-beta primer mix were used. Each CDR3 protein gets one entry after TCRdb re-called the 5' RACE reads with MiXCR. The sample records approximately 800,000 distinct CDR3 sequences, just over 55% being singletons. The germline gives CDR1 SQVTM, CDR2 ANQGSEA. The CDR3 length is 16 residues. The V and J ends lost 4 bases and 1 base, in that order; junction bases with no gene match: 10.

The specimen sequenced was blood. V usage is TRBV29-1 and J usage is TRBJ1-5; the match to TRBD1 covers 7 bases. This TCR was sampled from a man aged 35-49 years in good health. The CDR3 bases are TGCAGCGTTGCTTACTTTGGGACAGCAAGCAATCAGCCCCAGCATTTT. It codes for CSVAYFGTASNQPQHF.